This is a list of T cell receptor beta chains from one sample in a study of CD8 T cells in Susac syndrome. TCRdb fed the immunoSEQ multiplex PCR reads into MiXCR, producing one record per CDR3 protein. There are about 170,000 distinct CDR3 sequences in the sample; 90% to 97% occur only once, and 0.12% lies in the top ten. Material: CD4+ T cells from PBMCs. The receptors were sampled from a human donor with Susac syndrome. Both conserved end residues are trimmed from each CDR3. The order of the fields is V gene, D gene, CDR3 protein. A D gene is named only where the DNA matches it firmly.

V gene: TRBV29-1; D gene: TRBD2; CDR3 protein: SVSSGTTLKETQY
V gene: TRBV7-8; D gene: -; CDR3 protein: ASINNRGANVLT
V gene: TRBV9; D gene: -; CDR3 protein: ASSANPYDRFGQETQY
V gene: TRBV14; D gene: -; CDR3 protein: ASSQVQSDTQY
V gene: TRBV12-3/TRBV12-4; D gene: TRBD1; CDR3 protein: ASSAPGTGGYEQY
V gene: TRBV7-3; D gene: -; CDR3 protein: ASSFIGSSDTQY
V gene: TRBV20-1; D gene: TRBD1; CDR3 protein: SARDRADRTDKNIQY
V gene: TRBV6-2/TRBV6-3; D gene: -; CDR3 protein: ASSLGPRTYGYT
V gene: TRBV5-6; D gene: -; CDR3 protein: ASSVGTEAF
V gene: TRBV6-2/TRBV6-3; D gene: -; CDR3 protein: ASSYLNEQF
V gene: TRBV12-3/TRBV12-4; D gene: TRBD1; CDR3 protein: ASTTGGWFTEAF
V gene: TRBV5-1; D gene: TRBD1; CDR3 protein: ASAGQGAIGTEAF
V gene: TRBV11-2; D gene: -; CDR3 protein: ASSFFGDTQY
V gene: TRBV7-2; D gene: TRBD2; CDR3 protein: ASSLAGVNGELF
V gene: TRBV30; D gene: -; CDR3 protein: AWGKVQETQY
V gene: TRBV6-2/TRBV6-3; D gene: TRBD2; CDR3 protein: ASSYSSRSGIGTIDTDTQY
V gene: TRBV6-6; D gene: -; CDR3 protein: ASKGSNQPQH
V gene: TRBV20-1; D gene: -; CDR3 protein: SARDLSPDTEAF
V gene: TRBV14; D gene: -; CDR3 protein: ASSPGPLKGGNNEQF
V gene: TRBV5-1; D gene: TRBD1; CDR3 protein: ASSWRTGGSYEQY
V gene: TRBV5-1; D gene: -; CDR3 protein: ASSLGRSAYGYT
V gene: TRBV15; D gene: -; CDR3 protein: ATRAGHISGNTIY
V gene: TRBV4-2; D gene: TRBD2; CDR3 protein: ASSPRLAQQETQY
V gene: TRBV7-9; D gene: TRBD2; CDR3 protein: ASSYERGTQY
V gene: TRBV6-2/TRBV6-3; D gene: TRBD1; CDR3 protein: ASRASGTENYEQY
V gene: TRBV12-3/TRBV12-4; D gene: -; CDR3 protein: ASSSLKTGSTNEQF
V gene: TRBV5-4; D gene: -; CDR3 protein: ASSSLGVTDTQY
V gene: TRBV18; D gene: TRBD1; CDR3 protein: ASTGQGTGTDTQY
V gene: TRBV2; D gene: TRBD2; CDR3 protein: ASRKREGPDTQY
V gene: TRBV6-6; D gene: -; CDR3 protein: ASSYRDTEAF
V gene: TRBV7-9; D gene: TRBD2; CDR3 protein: ASSNGLAGGYEQY
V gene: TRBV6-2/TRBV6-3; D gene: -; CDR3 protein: ASSLPKIEQF
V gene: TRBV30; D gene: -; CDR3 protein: AWGGNTEAF
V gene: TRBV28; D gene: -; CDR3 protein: ASKLPPWNNEQF
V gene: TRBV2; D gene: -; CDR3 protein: ASKGPGDTQY
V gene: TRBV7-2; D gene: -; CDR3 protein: ASSFDGSTDTQY
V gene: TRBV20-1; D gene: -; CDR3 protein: SAGIQGEEETQY
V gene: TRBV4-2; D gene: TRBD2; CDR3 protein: ASRAGRGANEQF
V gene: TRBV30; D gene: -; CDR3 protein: AWSVGFQTGGINYGYT
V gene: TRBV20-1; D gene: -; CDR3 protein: SADDGQYGEQF
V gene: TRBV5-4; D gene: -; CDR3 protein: ASSRDSGANVLT
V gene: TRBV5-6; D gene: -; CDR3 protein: ASSLTADEAF
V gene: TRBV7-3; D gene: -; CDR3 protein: ASSSDSNEQF
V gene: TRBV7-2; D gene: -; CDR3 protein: ASSSSLTSTDTQY